These 11 T cell receptor beta chains originate from one sample sequenced in a study of blood T cell repertoires in COVID-19. Data came from immunoSEQ multiplex PCR; TCRdb stores just in-frame clones and leaves some out. The sample records around 250,000 clones, roughly 85% being singletons. The specimen was peripheral blood. The receptors derive from a woman aged 18-29 years with acute or convalescent COVID-19.

The V and J genes are TRBV19 and TRBJ2-7; TRBD1 agrees at 7 bases. CDR1 and CDR2 (germline): LNHDA, SQIVND (reference sequence). V lost 5 bases to trimming and J lost 4 bases; unmatched junction nucleotides: 11. The CDR3 is 15 amino acids. The CDR3 DNA reads as TGTGCCAGTAGTGCGCACCGGGACAGAGTTTACGAGCAGTACTTC. Protein sequence: CASSAHRDRVYEQYF.

This clone is a singleton in its sample. J is TRBJ2-1 and V is TRBV6-5, with 10 bases lining up with TRBD2. V trimming: 2 bases; J trimming: 9 bases; junction bases outside the gene matches: 4. CDR3 size: 14 residues. The germline gives CDR1 MNHEY, CDR2 SVGAGI. CDR3 region: CASSYIGLAAEQFF. Here the CDR3 DNA reads TGTGCCAGCAGTTACATTGGACTAGCGGCTGAGCAGTTCTTC.

V is TRBV6-6 and J is TRBJ1-2, with D uncertain. The CDR3 contains 12 residues. Looked up from germline, CDR1 is MNHNY and CDR2 is SVGAGI (reference sequence). Trimming took 7 bases from V and 0 from J, leaving 6 bases between them. CDR3 nucleotide sequence: TGTGCCAGCACAGTGGCTAACTATGGCTACACCTTC. The encoded protein is CASTVANYGYTF.

V is TRBV4-3 and J is TRBJ2-7, with 8 bases lining up with TRBD1. The V gene end was trimmed by 3 bases and the J gene end by 1 base; junction bases not matched to a gene: 11. CDR1 and CDR2 from the germline V gene are LGHNA and YSLEER. The CDR3 length is 17 residues. CDR3 amino acids: CASSHLSLQGESYEQYF. The CDR3 bases are TGCGCCAGCAGCCACCTCTCCTTACAGGGGGAGTCCTACGAGCAGTACTTC.

This chain links TRBV9 with TRBJ1-5, with TRBD1 matching 8 bases. J gave up 5 bases and V 4 bases, and 8 bases lay outside the gene matches. This CDR3 spans 15 amino acids. Germline V gives CDR1 SGDLS, CDR2 YYNGEE. CDR3 coding DNA: TGTGCCAGCAGCTCTTCCGCGACAGGGGATCAGCCCCAGCATTTT. This sequence encodes CASSSSATGDQPQHF.

This clone appeared a single time. This chain connects TRBV6-5 to TRBJ1-6; D not resolved. The CDR3 runs 14 residues. The V and J ends lost 6 bases and 7 bases respectively, with 13 bases between them. The germline V gene has CDR1 MNHEY and CDR2 SVGAGI. The CDR3 coding sequence is TGTGCCAGCAGGGGTGGCGACGGGAATTCACCCCTCCACTTT. It is translated as CASRGGDGNSPLHF.

CDR3 region: CASSTLGLSYGNIQYF. Here the CDR3 DNA reads TGCGCCAGCAGCACGCTGGGACTGTCGTACGGAAACATTCAGTACTTC. This chain uses TRBV10-2 with TRBJ2-4; D is possibly TRBD2 (6 bases). Germline CDR1 is WSHSY and CDR2 is SAAADI. This CDR3 has 16 residues. Trimming pared 6 bases from V and 6 bases from J, leaving 21 bases between.

This clone was counted once. The chain recombines TRBV28 with TRBJ2-5, with 12 nucleotides matching TRBD1. This CDR3 is built from 16 residues. Germline assignment: CDR1 MDHEN and CDR2 SYDVKM. J lost 4 bases, V lost 6 bases, and 9 bases had no gene match. The CDR3 sequence is CASRIGTGGFLETQYF. In DNA, the CDR3 is TGTGCCAGCAGGATCGGGACAGGGGGCTTTCTAGAGACCCAGTACTTC.

The chain links TRBV28 to TRBJ2-7; 11 nucleotides line up with TRBD1. The CDR3 length is 16 residues. Germline CDR1 MDHEN, CDR2 SYDVKM. V shed 4 bases, J shed 0 bases, and the junction held 5 bases outside the gene matches. CDR3 sequence reads: CASSSPGTGGSYEQYF. CDR3 in DNA: TGTGCCAGCAGTTCCCCCGGGACAGGGGGCTCCTACGAGCAGTACTTC.

This clone was observed a handful of times. The V gene is TRBV28, the J gene TRBJ1-2; D unclear. The germline V gene has CDR1 MDHEN and CDR2 SYDVKM. This CDR3 region has 17 residues. V was clipped by 3 bases and J by 1 base, with 18 bases between them. CDR3 sequence reads: CASSLQAIPAINYGYTF. The CDR3, as DNA: TGTGCCAGCAGTTTGCAGGCGATCCCGGCTATTAACTATGGCTACACCTTC.

This chain's CDR3 is CASSLRQGASCLPQHF. CDR3 DNA: TGTGCCAGCAGCTTGAGACAGGGGGCGAGTTGTTTGCCCCAGCATTTT. This rearrangement joins TRBV11-3 to TRBJ1-5; 10 nucleotides line up with TRBD1. V gave up 3 bases and J gave up 9 bases; unmatched junction bases: 11. Germline V CDR1 and CDR2: SGHNT, YENEEA. The CDR3 totals 16 residues. The complete variable domain, with remaining parts taken from reference TRBV11-3 and TRBJ1-5, reads EAGVVQSPRYKIIEKKQPVAFWCNPISGHNTLYWYLQNLGQGPELLIRYENEEAVDDSQLPKDRFSAERLKGVDSTLKIQPAELGDSAVYLCASSLRQGASCLPQHFGDGTRLSIL.